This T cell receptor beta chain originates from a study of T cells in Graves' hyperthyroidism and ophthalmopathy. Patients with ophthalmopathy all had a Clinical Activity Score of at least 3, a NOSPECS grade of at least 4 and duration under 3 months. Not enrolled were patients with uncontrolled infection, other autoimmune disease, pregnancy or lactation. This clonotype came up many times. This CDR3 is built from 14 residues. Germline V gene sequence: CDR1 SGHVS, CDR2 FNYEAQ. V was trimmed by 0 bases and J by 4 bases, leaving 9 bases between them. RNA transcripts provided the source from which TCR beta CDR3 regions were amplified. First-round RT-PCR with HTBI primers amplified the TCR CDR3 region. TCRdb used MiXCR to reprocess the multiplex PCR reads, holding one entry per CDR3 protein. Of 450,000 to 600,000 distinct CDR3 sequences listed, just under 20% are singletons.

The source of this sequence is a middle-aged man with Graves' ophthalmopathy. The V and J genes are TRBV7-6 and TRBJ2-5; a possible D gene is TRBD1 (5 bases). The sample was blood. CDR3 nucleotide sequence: TGTGCCAGCAGCTTAGCTTCAGGGCTAGAGACCCAGTACTTC. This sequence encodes CASSLASGLETQYF.